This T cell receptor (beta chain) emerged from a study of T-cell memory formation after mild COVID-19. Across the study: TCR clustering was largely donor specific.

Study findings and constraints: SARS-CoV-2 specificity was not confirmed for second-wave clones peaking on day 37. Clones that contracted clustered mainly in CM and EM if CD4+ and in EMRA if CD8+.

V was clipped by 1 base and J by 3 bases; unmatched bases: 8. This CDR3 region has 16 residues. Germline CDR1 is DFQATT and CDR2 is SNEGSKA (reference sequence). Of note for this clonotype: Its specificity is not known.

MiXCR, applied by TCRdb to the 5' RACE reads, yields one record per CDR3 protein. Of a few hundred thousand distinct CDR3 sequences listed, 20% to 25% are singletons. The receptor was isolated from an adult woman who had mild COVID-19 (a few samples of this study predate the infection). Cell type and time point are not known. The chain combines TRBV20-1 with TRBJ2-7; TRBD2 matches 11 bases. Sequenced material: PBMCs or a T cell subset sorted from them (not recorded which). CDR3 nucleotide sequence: TGCAGTGCTAGAGTTGACGGGACTAGCGGAAACTACGAGCAGTACTTC. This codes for CSARVDGTSGNYEQYF.